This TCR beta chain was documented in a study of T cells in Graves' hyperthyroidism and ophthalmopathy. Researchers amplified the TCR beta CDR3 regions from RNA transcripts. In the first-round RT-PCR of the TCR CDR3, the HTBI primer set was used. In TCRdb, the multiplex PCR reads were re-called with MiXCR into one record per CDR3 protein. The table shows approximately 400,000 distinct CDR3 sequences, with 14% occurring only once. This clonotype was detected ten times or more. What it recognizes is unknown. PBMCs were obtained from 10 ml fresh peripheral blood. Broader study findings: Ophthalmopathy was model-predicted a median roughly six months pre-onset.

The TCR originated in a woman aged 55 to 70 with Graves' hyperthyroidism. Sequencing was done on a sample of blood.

The CDR3 DNA reads TGTGCCAGCTCACTACAGGGGACGAATGAGCAGTTCTTC. This codes for CASSLQGTNEQFF. The chain recombines TRBV18 with TRBJ2-1, with TRBD1 identical over 7 bases. The V gene end was trimmed by 4 bases and the J gene end by 7 bases; junction bases not matched to a gene: 4. The CDR3 spans 13 residues. CDR1 and CDR2 (germline): KGHSH, LQKENI.